This is a list of T cell receptor beta chains from one sample in a study of shared T cell receptors in the human thymus. The table came from immunoSEQ multiplex PCR; TCRdb's copy has only in-frame clones and leaves some out. The data contain over 60,000 clones, more than 90% of them singletons. The sample consisted of thymocytes. These receptors originate from a human donor. CDR3s include the opening cysteine and the closing phenylalanine or tryptophan. Size values are once, few and many counts, or a class for expanded clones, and some rows have none.

>TRBV6-5|NA|14
CASKSGQGYEKLFF
>TRBV11-3|NA|13
CASSIRPGTEAFF
>TRBV9|NA|19
CASSAHAPSSESSYNEQFF
>TRBV11-2|NA|12
CASSRGTYEQYF
>TRBV10-3|NA|11
CAIRDGGRYTF
>TRBV4-1|NA|11
CASSSDCEQYF
>TRBV7-2|once|16
CASSAQLGGWDEKLFF
>TRBV12-5|NA|22
CASGLVPLPTSGGEVLPDTQYF
>TRBV20-1|NA|10
CSAHSEKLFF
>TRBV5-1|NA|15
CASSLVVAGQETQYF
>TRBV7-2|NA|15
CASSLAGFRTDTQYF
>TRBV28|NA|16
CASNKVGATSTDTQYF
>TRBV4-2|once|16
CASSQDWRQGPYGYTF
>TRBV6-5|NA|15
CASSPVRDYNNEQFF
>TRBV6-5|NA|15
CASRNRGAKHQPQHF
>TRBV5-6|NA|15
CASSRRAGGNQPQHF
>TRBV6-6|NA|13
CASRRQGRNTIYF
>TRBV14|once|17
CASSQDMVGLRTYGYTF
>TRBV7-2|NA|13
CASSPRTEWHQYF
>TRBV5-1|few|14
CASRGGENTGELFF
>TRBV6-4|NA|14
CASSPGTDRVVYTF
>TRBV27|NA|13
CASRRISGYEQYF
>TRBV7-9|NA|16
CASSLAARGPAREQYF
>TRBV7-9|few|17
CASSNTGTGEANYGYTF
>TRBV28|NA|13
CATGTGNTGELFF
>TRBV28|NA|21
CASSLTVGGVCSQGPDQPQHF
>TRBV4-3|NA|19
CASSQEEGLTGRLNYGYTF
>TRBV28|NA|15
CASVNRKRPGDTQYF
>TRBV18|NA|19
CASSPKPPIGGGKTGELFF
>TRBV9|NA|16
CASSVGTGEDTDTQYF
>TRBV6-1|NA|17
CASSEAGQQGAVSEAFF
>TRBV27|once|17
CASSLTLGVLLTDTQYF
>TRBV7-4|NA|16
CASSLESPEVEETQYF
>TRBV7-3|NA|16
CASSLTFAGRKGGYTF
>TRBV29-1|NA|13
CSVGPGRAYEQYF
>TRBV6-5|NA|15
CASSYDTGVGNTIYF
>TRBV7-9|NA|14
CASSSTGGHTEAFF
>TRBV7-9|NA|13
CASSRREGQPQHF
>TRBV28|NA|15
CASSPGQGYRYEQYF
>TRBV5-5|NA|15
CASSLANREQNEQFF
>TRBV6-5|NA|14
CASSPPGFPYGYTF
>TRBV7-9|NA|19
CASSFKRQTFSISGNTIYF
>TRBV27|NA|20
CASSPDREAVILGSGNTIYF
>TRBV4-1|once|13
CASSQEQATEAFF
>TRBV28|few|13
CASSPAGNQPQHF
>TRBV4-3|NA|14
CASSQGVWDNEQFF
>TRBV6-5|NA|14
CASSYSGFSYEQYF
>TRBV5-1|NA|17
CASSPLLKQGIPYEQYF
>TRBV28|NA|19
CASSFRLWDWSSYNSPLHF
>TRBV28|NA|15
CASSLGGGPDSPLHF
>TRBV30|NA|15
CAWSRATGWHTEAFF